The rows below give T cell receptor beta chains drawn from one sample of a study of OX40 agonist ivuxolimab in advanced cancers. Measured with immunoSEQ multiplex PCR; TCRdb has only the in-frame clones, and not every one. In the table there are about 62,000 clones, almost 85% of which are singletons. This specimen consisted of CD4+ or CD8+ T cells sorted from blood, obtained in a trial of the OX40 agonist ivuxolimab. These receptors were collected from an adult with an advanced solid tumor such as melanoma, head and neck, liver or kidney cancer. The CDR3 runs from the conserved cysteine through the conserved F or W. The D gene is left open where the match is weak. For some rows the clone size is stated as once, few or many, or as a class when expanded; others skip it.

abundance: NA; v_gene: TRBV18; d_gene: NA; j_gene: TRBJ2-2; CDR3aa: CASSLTGELFF; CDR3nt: TGTGCCAGCTCCCTAACCGGGGAGCTGTTTTTT
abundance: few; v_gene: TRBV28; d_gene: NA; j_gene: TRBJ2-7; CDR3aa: CASSRALIGQGKAYEQYF; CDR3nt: TGTGCCAGCAGTAGGGCCCTAATAGGGCAGGGAAAGGCCTACGAGCAGTACTTC
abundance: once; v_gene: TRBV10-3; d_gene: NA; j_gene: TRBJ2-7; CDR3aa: CAISEVRIVSYEQYF; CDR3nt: TGTGCCATCAGTGAGGTTAGGATTGTTTCCTACGAGCAGTACTTC
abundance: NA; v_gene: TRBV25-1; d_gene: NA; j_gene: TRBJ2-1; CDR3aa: CASSMYGEQFF; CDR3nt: TGTGCCAGCAGTATGTACGGTGAGCAGTTCTTC
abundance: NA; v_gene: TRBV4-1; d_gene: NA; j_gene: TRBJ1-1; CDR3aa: CASSQDSETVTSMNTEAFF; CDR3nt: TGCGCCAGCAGCCAAGATAGTGAGACAGTCACTTCCATGAACACTGAAGCTTTCTTT
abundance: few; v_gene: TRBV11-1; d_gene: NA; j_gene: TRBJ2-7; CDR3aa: CASSLAGVVGLHEQYF; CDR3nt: TGTGCCAGCAGCTTAGCGGGAGTAGTGGGGCTGCACGAGCAGTACTTC
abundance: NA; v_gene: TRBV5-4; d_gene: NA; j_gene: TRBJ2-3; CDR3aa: CASSPSPGASTDTQYF; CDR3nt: TGTGCCAGCAGCCCGTCTCCGGGGGCGAGCACAGATACGCAGTATTTT
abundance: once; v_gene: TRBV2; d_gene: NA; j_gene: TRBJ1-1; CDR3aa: CASSEAAVPNTEAFF; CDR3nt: TGTGCCAGCAGTGAAGCTGCGGTTCCGAACACTGAAGCTTTCTTT
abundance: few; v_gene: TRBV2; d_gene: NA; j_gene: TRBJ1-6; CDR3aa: CASSPTDSNSPLHF; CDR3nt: TGTGCCAGCAGTCCTACAGATTCGAATTCACCCCTCCACTTT
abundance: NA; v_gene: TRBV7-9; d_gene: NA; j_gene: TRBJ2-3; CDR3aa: CASSEWGTHGTDTQYF; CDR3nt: TGTGCCAGCAGCGAATGGGGGACACACGGCACAGATACGCAGTATTTT
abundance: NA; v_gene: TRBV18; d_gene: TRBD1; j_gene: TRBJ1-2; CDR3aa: CASSLNYRTGRRGYTF; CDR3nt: TGTGCCAGCTCACTAAACTATCGGACAGGCCGGCGTGGCTACACCTTC
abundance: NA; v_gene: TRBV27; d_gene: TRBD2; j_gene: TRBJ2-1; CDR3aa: CASSLRLAGFHNEQFF; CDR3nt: TGTGCCAGCAGTTTACGGCTAGCGGGATTCCACAATGAGCAGTTCTTC
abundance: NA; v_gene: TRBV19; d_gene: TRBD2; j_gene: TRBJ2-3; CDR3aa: CASSQDRGGLAGTDTQYF; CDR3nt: TGTGCCAGTAGTCAAGACAGAGGAGGACTAGCGGGCACAGATACGCAGTATTTT
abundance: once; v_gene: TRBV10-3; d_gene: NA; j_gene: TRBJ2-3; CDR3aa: CAGAWRTTDTQYF; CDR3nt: TGTGCCGGCGCTTGGCGAACCACAGATACGCAGTATTTT
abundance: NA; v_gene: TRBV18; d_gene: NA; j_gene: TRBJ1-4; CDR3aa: CASHEGINEKLFF; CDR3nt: TGTGCCAGCCACGAGGGTATTAATGAAAAACTGTTTTTT
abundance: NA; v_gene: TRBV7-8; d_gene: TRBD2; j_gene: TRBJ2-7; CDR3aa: CASSTTGLDYEQYF; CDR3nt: TGTGCCAGCAGCACGACGGGACTAGACTACGAGCAGTACTTC
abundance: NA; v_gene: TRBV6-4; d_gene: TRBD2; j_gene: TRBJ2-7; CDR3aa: CASSAPRTSGSFHEQYF; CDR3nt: TGTGCCAGCAGTGCCCCCAGAACTAGCGGGAGTTTCCACGAGCAGTACTTC
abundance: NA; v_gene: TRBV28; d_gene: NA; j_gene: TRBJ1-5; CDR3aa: CASSFETGGAEPQHF; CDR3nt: TGTGCCAGCAGTTTTGAAACGGGGGGCGCGGAGCCCCAGCATTTT
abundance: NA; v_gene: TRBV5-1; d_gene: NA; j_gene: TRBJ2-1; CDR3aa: CASSLAGGGGFIDSYNEQFF; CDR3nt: TGCGCCAGCAGCTTGGCAGGGGGAGGTGGATTCATAGACTCCTACAATGAGCAGTTCTTC
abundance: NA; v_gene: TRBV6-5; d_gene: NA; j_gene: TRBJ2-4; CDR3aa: CASSQGFAKNIQYF; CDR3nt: TGTGCCAGCAGTCAGGGTTTCGCCAAAAACATTCAGTACTTC
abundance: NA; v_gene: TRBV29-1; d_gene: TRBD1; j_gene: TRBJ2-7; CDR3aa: CSVVGTGITYEQYF; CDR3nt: TGCAGCGTTGTAGGGACAGGGATTACCTACGAGCAGTACTTC
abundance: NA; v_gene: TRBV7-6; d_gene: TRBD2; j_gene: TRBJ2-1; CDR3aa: CASSPELAGGTYNEQFF; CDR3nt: TGTGCCAGCAGCCCAGAACTAGCGGGAGGAACCTACAATGAGCAGTTCTTC
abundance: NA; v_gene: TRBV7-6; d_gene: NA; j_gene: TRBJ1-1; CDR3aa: CASSSGPNTEAFF; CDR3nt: TGTGCCAGCAGCTCGGGACCGAACACTGAAGCTTTCTTT
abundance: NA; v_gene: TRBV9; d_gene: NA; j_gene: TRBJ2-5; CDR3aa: CASSVAGGPQETQYF; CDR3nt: TGTGCCAGCAGCGTAGCCGGGGGACCCCAAGAGACCCAGTACTTC